This T cell receptor (beta chain) was recovered during a study of T cells after yellow fever vaccination. The V and J ends lost 4 bases and 0 bases, in that order; junction bases with no gene match: 9. Germline CDR1 SGHVS, CDR2 FQNEAQ. This CDR3 is built from 17 residues. Findings of the study overall: There was a small share of clonotypes that showed up in both the CD4 and CD8 compartments.

Points on this clonotype: Its antigen remains unidentified.

They built TCR cDNA with 5'RACE template switching, a step that put in a universal primer site and UMIs. TCRdb re-derived calls from the 5' RACE reads in MiXCR, one entry per CDR3 protein. Here the sample spans about 310,000 distinct CDR3 sequences, 3% to 4.5% being singletons. The material was PBMCs, obtained on the day of the yellow fever booster vaccination. The chain is built from TRBV7-8 and TRBJ2-1; 7 bases fit TRBD2. This receptor was identified in a man younger than 35 who received the YFV17D yellow fever vaccine. CDR3 sequence reads: CASSSRAGPSSYNEQFF. DNA for the CDR3: TGTGCCAGCAGCTCCCGAGCGGGGCCGAGCTCCTACAATGAGCAGTTCTTC.